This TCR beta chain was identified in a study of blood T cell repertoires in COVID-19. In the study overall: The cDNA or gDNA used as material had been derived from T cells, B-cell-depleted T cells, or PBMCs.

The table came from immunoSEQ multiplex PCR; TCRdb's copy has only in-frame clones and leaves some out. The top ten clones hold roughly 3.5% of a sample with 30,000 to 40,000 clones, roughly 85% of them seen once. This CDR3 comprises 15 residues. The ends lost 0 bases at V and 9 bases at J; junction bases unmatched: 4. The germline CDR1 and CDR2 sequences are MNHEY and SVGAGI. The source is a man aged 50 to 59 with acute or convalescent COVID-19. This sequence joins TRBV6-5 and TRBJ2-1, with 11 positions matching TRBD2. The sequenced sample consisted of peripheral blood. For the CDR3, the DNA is TGTGCCAGCAGTTACTCTAGCGGGGGGGTCTCTGAGCAGTTCTTC. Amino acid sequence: CASSYSSGGVSEQFF.